This TCR beta chain is drawn from a study of blood T cell repertoires in COVID-19. Assay: immunoSEQ multiplex PCR; the TCRdb copy retains only in-frame clones and omits some. This table holds 60,000 to 85,000 clones, approximately 74% found once. J gave up 4 bases and V 6 bases, and 7 bases lay outside the gene matches. Germline CDR1 SGHVS, CDR2 FNYEAQ. This CDR3 spans 15 amino acids. The receptor's source is a human donor with acute or convalescent COVID-19. The donor label of this sample is uncertain. The rearrangement uses TRBV7-6 and TRBJ2-2, with 8 bases aligning to TRBD2. Sequencing was performed on peripheral blood. Here the CDR3 DNA reads TGTGCCAGCAGAAAAGGACTAGCCGGCACCGGGGAGCTGTTTTTT. Protein sequence: CASRKGLAGTGELFF.